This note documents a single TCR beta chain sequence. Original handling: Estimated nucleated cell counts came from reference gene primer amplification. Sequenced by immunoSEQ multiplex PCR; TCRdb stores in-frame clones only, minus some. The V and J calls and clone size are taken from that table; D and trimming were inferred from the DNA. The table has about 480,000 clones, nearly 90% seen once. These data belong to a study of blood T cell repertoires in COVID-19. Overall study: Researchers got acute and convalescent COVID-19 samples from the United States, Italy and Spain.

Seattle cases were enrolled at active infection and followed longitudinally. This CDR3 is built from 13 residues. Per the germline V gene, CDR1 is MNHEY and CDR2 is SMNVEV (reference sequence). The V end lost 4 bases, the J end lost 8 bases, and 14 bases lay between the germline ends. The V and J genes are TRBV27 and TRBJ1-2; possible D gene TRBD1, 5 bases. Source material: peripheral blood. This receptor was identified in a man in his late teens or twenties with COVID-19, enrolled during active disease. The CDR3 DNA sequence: TGTGCCAGCAGTTCTAGGGGATGGGCCGGCTACACCTTC. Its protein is CASSSRGWAGYTF.